This TCR beta chain derives from a study of CD8 T cells in acute hepatitis C reinfection. At the level of the study: CD8+ T cells specific for HCV NS3-1073 were sequenced.

Findings and limits, study-wide: Only TCRbeta was bulk sequenced, so alphabeta pairing of public clonotypes remains unknown. All groups preferentially used TRBV04 and TRBV06, which was not due to overrepresentation in the naive pool. Regardless of outcome, thirteen public clonotypes appeared, one using V04-02/J02-02.

Time point of the sample: naive CD8 control sorted from an acute-time-point sample. Trimming left V 3 bases short and J 8 bases short, with 13 bases between. Looked up from germline, CDR1 is MNHEY and CDR2 is SMNVEV (reference sequence). The CDR3 is 13 residues long. A note on this clone: Its antigen remains unidentified.

Sequenced by immunoSEQ multiplex PCR; TCRdb stores in-frame clones only, minus some. The sample shows over 30,000 clones, approximately 85% of them seen only once. The chain employs TRBV27 and TRBJ1-2, with D maybe TRBD1 (5 bases). Input material: naive CD8+ T cells from PBMCs. This sequence originates from a woman under 30 who spontaneously cleared hepatitis C infection. In DNA, the CDR3 is TGTGCCAGCAGTTTGGGGGGAGGAAACGGCTACACCTTC. It translates to CASSLGGGNGYTF.